The 24 T cell receptor beta chains listed next were all sequenced from one sample in a study of regulatory T cells in long-lasting Graves disease. The sample's time point: persistent/refractory GD, antithyroid drugs over 5 years with positive TRAb. Researchers made the TCR library from RNA that was extracted from PBMCs. The authors built TCR beta libraries using iRepertoire HTBI primers and Arm-PCR of CDR3 regions. Using its own MiXCR run on the multiplex PCR reads, TCRdb lists one record per CDR3 protein. The sample lists 360,000 or so distinct CDR3 sequences, approximately 25% occurring once. Sequencing used peripheral blood mononuclear cells (PBMCs), obtained when the disease was refractory, from a patient treated with antithyroid drugs. The receptors derive from a woman in her 40s with Graves disease.

This clonotype was recorded at least ten times. This chain links TRBV11-2 with TRBJ2-5; D may be TRBD1 or TRBD2 (5 bases each). Trimming removed 5 bases from V and 5 bases from J, with 12 bases in between. Germline V CDR1 and CDR2: SGHAT, FQNNGV. The CDR3 spans 13 residues. As DNA, the CDR3 is TGTGCCAGCAGCCCGGGGACGTGGGAGACCCAGTACTTC. Residues: CASSPGTWETQYF.

The chain employs TRBV20-1 and TRBJ2-2, with TRBD1 matching over 7 bases. V shed 4 bases and J 4 bases; nucleotides not matched to a gene: 9. Germline CDR1 reads DFQATT; CDR2 reads SNEGSKA (reference sequence). The CDR3 covers 15 residues. The CDR3 nucleotides are TGCAGTGCTACCGAGGACAGGAGGAGCACCGGGGAGCTGTTTTTT. It yields the protein CSATEDRRSTGELFF.

The chain combines TRBV7-2 with TRBJ2-5, with D perhaps assigned TRBD1 or TRBD2 (6 bases each). Germline assignment: CDR1 SGHTA and CDR2 FQGNSA. V lost 1 base, J lost 7 bases, and 22 bases lay in between. The CDR3 length is 17 residues. CDR3: CASSLEIGGPAPGTQYF. CDR3 DNA sequence: TGTGCCAGCAGCTTAGAAATCGGGGGCCCCGCTCCGGGGACCCAGTACTTC.

This sequence joins TRBV5-6 and TRBJ1-3; possibly TRBD1 for D (6 bases). This CDR3 contains 15 residues. CDR1 SGHDT and CDR2 YYEEEE come from the germline V gene. Trimming stripped 0 bases from V and 2 bases from J, with 9 bases between. The CDR3 DNA reads as TGTGCCAGCAGCTTGGGGGCAGGGGCTGGAAACACCATATATTTT. Protein product: CASSLGAGAGNTIYF.

This clonotype was observed once. The gene calls are TRBV20-1 and TRBJ1-5; maybe TRBD1 (5 bases). CDR3 size: 15 residues. CDR1 and CDR2 (germline): DFQATT, SNEGSKA (reference sequence). The V end lost 4 bases, the J end lost 0 bases, and 13 bases lay between the germline ends. The CDR3 loop is CSATPGGDSNQPQHF. The CDR3 region has the DNA TGCAGTGCTACCCCGGGAGGGGATAGCAATCAGCCCCAGCATTTT.

The rearrangement uses TRBV20-1 and TRBJ2-5; 7 bases fit TRBD1. The CDR3 has 15 residues. Germline loops: CDR1 DFQATT, CDR2 SNEGSKA (reference sequence). After removal of 6 bases from V and 2 bases from J, the junction contained 12 bases not matched to a gene. The CDR3 here is CSAPGQLIRQETQYF. As DNA, the CDR3 is TGCAGTGCCCCGGGACAGCTAATAAGACAAGAGACCCAGTACTTC.

This chain connects TRBV6-1 to TRBJ2-6; 8 positions agree with TRBD1. CDR3 length: 17 amino acids. V was clipped by 8 bases and J by 0 bases; unmatched bases: 9. Germline CDR1 MNHNS, CDR2 SASEGT. The CDR3 sequence is CASVRGQVNSGANVLTF. Here the CDR3 DNA reads TGTGCCAGCGTTAGGGGACAGGTAAACTCTGGGGCCAACGTCCTGACTTTC.

This clonotype was found many times. The V call is TRBV2, the J call TRBJ2-7; D is perhaps TRBD2 (6 bases). The CDR3 covers 13 residues. Trimming shortened V by 6 bases and J by 9 bases, and 18 bases separated the two germline ends. Germline V gene sequence: CDR1 SNHLY, CDR2 FYNNEI. For the CDR3, the DNA is TGTGCCAGCAGGGGCACGGGGGACGTCGGGCAGTACTTC. Residues: CASRGTGDVGQYF.

The V gene is TRBV27, the J gene TRBJ1-1, with D perhaps TRBD1 (6 bases). Per germline, CDR1 MNHEY and CDR2 SMNVEV (reference sequence). V gave up 2 bases and J gave up 4 bases, with 17 bases separating them. The CDR3 sequence is 16 residues long. The CDR3 region is CASSLGAWGAGTEAFF. DNA for the CDR3: TGTGCCAGCAGTTTAGGGGCCTGGGGGGCTGGCACTGAAGCTTTCTTT.

This clonotype was counted ten times or more. The chain recombines TRBV20-1 with TRBJ2-5; no clear D. Trimming cost V 6 bases and J 4 bases, with 12 bases left between them. CDR3 length: 12 amino acids. Germline CDR1 DFQATT, CDR2 SNEGSKA (reference sequence). The CDR3 is CSAPAVRETQYF. The CDR3 DNA sequence: TGCAGTGCCCCCGCTGTTAGAGAGACCCAGTACTTC.

In its sample, this clonotype was seen many times. The chain uses TRBV6-1 and TRBJ2-7, with D unresolved. V lost 5 bases and J 5 bases, leaving 19 bases between the germline ends. CDR3 length: 15 amino acids. Per the germline V gene, CDR1 is MNHNS and CDR2 is SASEGT. Here the CDR3 reads CASSLIPTGFDEQYF. DNA of the CDR3: TGTGCCAGCAGTCTAATCCCCACGGGCTTCGACGAGCAGTACTTC.

This sequence joins TRBV6-9 and TRBJ1-6; TRBD1 matches at 9 bases. The CDR3 covers 16 residues. Germline CDR1 and CDR2: MNHGY and SVAAGI. The junction had 10 bases not matched to a gene; V was cut back by 4 bases and J by 9 bases. CDR3 sequence reads: CASSWWTGVGSSPLHF. The CDR3, as DNA: TGTGCCAGCAGTTGGTGGACAGGGGTCGGTAGTTCACCCCTCCACTTT.

The genes are TRBV29-1 and TRBJ2-7; 10 positions agree with TRBD2. V lost 7 bases and J lost 2; bases outside the gene matches: 14. The germline gives CDR1 SQVTM, CDR2 ANQGSEA. This CDR3 has 16 residues. The CDR3, as DNA: TGCAGCGCCCTCGGAATGGGACTAGCGATACCCTACGAGCAGTACTTC. This sequence encodes CSALGMGLAIPYEQYF.

This clonotype has at least ten counts. The chain couples TRBV28 to TRBJ2-7; tentative D call: TRBD2 (6 bases). Per germline, CDR1 MDHEN and CDR2 SYDVKM. This CDR3 spans 13 amino acids. The ends were cut back, 3 bases at V and 7 bases at J, with 13 bases in the middle. The CDR3 protein is CASSFQGLDEQYF. The CDR3 coding sequence is TGTGCCAGCAGTTTCCAGGGACTCGATGAGCAGTACTTC.

V and J are TRBV30 and TRBJ1-5; no firm D call. Deletions cut 0 bases from V and 7 bases from J, with 22 bases between. The CDR3 loop spans 17 amino acids. CDR1 and CDR2 (germline): GTSNPN, SVGIG (reference sequence). The CDR3, as DNA: TGTGCCTGGAGTGTACGACGACGGATCAATTTTGGGCAGCCCCAGCATTTT. Amino acid sequence: CAWSVRRRINFGQPQHF.

V is TRBV20-1 and J is TRBJ1-1; D may be TRBD1 (5 bases). The CDR3 contains 12 residues. Germline CDR1 is DFQATT and CDR2 is SNEGSKA (reference sequence). Trimming cost V 6 bases and J 6 bases, with 14 bases left between them. The CDR3 nucleotides read TGCAGTGCCCCCAGGTGGGGGTCTGAAGCTTTCTTT. Translated: CSAPRWGSEAFF.

This clonotype was counted a few times. CDR3 sequence reads: CSVAGTDYTGELFF. The CDR3 DNA reads TGCAGCGTGGCCGGGACAGACTACACCGGGGAGCTGTTTTTT. V and J are TRBV29-1 and TRBJ2-2; 7 bases line up with TRBD1. The germline gives CDR1 SQVTM, CDR2 ANQGSEA. V was clipped by 6 bases and J by 3 bases; unmatched bases: 7. The CDR3 loop spans 14 amino acids.

In this sample, this clonotype turned up many times. The V and J genes are TRBV6-5 and TRBJ2-7; D possibly corresponds to TRBD2 (6 bases). This CDR3 spans 12 amino acids. V was shortened by 2 bases and J by 6 bases, with 8 bases between the two germline ends. Germline values: CDR1 MNHEY, CDR2 SVGAGI. CDR3 protein: CASSYGGFEQYF. The CDR3 region has the DNA TGTGCCAGCAGTTACGGAGGGTTCGAGCAGTACTTC.

This clonotype has a count of ten or more. The CDR3 nucleotides read TGTGCCAGCAGCAATCGACTAGCGGGAGCTCCCGAGCAGTACTTC. Its translation is CASSNRLAGAPEQYF. The genes are TRBV6-1 and TRBJ2-7; 12 bases fit TRBD2. Germline V gene lookup returns CDR1 MNHNS and CDR2 SASEGT. This CDR3 region has 15 residues. J gave up 6 bases and V 6 bases, and 9 bases lay outside the gene matches.

V and J are TRBV6-1 and TRBJ2-7; D tentatively reads TRBD1 or TRBD2 (5 bases each). The germline gives CDR1 MNHNS, CDR2 SASEGT. The CDR3 is made up of 15 amino acids. The ends were cut back, 3 bases at V and 6 bases at J, with 18 bases in the middle. The CDR3 DNA reads TGTGCCAGCAGTGAGGTCGCCTTGGGGGTTCGCGAGCAGTACTTC. Translation: CASSEVALGVREQYF.

The sample holds many counts of this clonotype. The rearrangement uses TRBV28 and TRBJ2-2, with D tentatively TRBD2 (5 bases). The CDR3 has 15 amino acids. Germline lookup yields CDR1 MDHEN and CDR2 SYDVKM. The V gene lost 2 bases and the J gene lost 3 bases, with 10 bases spanning the gap. CDR3 amino acids: CASSLRTPYTGELFF. In DNA, the CDR3 is TGTGCCAGCAGTTTACGGACTCCCTACACCGGGGAGCTGTTTTTT.

This clonotype was counted at least ten times. J is TRBJ1-2 and V is TRBV10-2; 10 bases map to TRBD1. Per germline, CDR1 WSHSY and CDR2 SAAADI. Germline trimming cut 7 bases from V and 1 base from J; bases unmatched to any gene: 15. CDR3 length: 18 residues. CDR3: CASNRQGALPEVNYGYTF. The CDR3 region has the DNA TGCGCCAGCAACCGACAGGGGGCACTGCCCGAAGTTAACTATGGCTACACCTTC.

The sample holds many counts of this clonotype. This chain uses TRBV28 with TRBJ2-7, with 7 positions matching TRBD2. Germline V CDR1 and CDR2: MDHEN, SYDVKM. This CDR3 is built from 14 residues. The V gene end was trimmed by 2 bases and the J gene end by 6 bases; junction bases not matched to a gene: 7. This chain's CDR3 is CASSLRPPSGEQYF. Written as DNA, the CDR3 is TGTGCCAGCAGTTTACGTCCCCCTAGCGGCGAGCAGTACTTC.

This clonotype was counted only a few times. The CDR3 DNA reads TGTGCCAGCAGTCTTCGGGTGGGGACCGGGGAGCTGTTTTTT. Translating gives CASSLRVGTGELFF. This chain links TRBV6-1 with TRBJ2-2; D not resolved. This CDR3 contains 14 residues. Germline V gene lookup returns CDR1 MNHNS and CDR2 SASEGT. V was pared by 5 bases and J by 5 bases, with 12 bases between.